The 32 T cell receptor beta chains reported below all come from one sample, sequenced in a study of shared clonotypes between healthy human individuals. Assay: immunoSEQ multiplex PCR; the TCRdb copy retains only in-frame clones and omits some. The sample carries over 950,000 clones, around 77% recorded once. The sample consisted of memory CD4+ T cells from PBMCs. Subset: CD45RA-negative fraction. The source is a man in his late teens or twenties in good health. Some clones in this sample may be carry-over from other donors' samples.

The V and J genes are TRBV10-3 and TRBJ2-7; 11 bases agree with TRBD2. The germline CDR1 and CDR2 sequences are ENHRY and SYGVKD. This CDR3 comprises 14 residues. V shed 6 bases and J 7 bases; nucleotides not matched to a gene: 8. The CDR3 loop reads CAISGSGRGVEQYF. Written as DNA, the CDR3 is TGTGCCATCAGCGGTAGCGGGAGGGGAGTAGAGCAGTACTTC.

This clone was observed a handful of times. V is TRBV7-8 and J is TRBJ2-5; TRBD1 agrees at 7 bases. Germline values: CDR1 SGHVS, CDR2 FQNEAQ. V trimming: 1 base; J trimming: 7 bases; junction bases outside the gene matches: 6. CDR3 length: 14 amino acids. The CDR3 region has the DNA TGTGCCAGCAGCTTAGGAGGGGGCGACGGGACCCAGTACTTC. Protein sequence: CASSLGGGDGTQYF.

The CDR3 loop reads CATSRDKVYEQYF. The CDR3 DNA reads as TGTGCCACCAGCAGAGATAAAGTCTACGAGCAGTACTTC. This chain joins TRBV15 and TRBJ2-7; D gene ambiguous. V was clipped by 0 bases and J by 3 bases, with 6 bases between them. The CDR3 extends over 13 amino acids. Germline V CDR1 and CDR2: LNHNV, YYDKDF (reference sequence).

This chain joins TRBV30 and TRBJ2-3, with unresolved D. CDR1 and CDR2 from the germline V gene are GTSNPN and SVGIG (reference sequence). CDR3 length equals 15 residues. Trimming took off 4 bases at V and 1 base at J, with 15 bases between the two ends. In DNA form, the CDR3 reads TGTGCCTGGACCGACGGGTACGGTCGCACAGATACGCAGTATTTT. Translation gives CAWTDGYGRTDTQYF.

CDR3 bases: TGTGCCAGCAGCGCCCGGACAGGGGGTTTCACAGATACGCAGTATTTT. As protein: CASSARTGGFTDTQYF. The V gene is TRBV9, the J gene TRBJ2-3, with 10 bases that match TRBD1. The CDR3 totals 16 residues. The germline V gene encodes CDR1 SGDLS and CDR2 YYNGEE. J was trimmed by 2 bases and V by 3 bases; bases with no gene match: 6.

The chain uses TRBV7-6 and TRBJ1-2; tentatively, D is TRBD1 (5 bases). The V and J ends lost 1 base and 2 bases respectively, with 17 bases between them. Germline V gene lookup returns CDR1 SGHVS and CDR2 FNYEAQ. CDR3 size: 17 residues. CDR3: CASSLVPGTGGNYGYTF. CDR3 sequence (DNA): TGTGCCAGCAGCTTAGTCCCCGGGACTGGAGGGAACTATGGCTACACCTTC. Looking up the rest from reference TRBV7-6 and TRBJ1-2 gives the full variable domain: GAGVSQSPRYKVTKRGQDVALRCDPISGHVSLYWYRQALGQGPEFLTYFNYEAQQDKSGLPNDRFSAERPEGSISTLTIQRTEQRDSAMYRCASSLVPGTGGNYGYTFGSGTRLTVV.

The chain carries TRBV10-3 and TRBJ2-7; D is uncertain. CDR1 and CDR2 (germline): ENHRY, SYGVKD. This CDR3 has 15 residues. V was shortened by 4 bases and J by 1 base, with 14 bases between the two germline ends. The CDR3 region is CAISASRQVSYEQYF. CDR3 in DNA: TGTGCCATCAGTGCGTCGCGGCAAGTTTCCTACGAGCAGTACTTC.

The rearrangement links TRBV2 to TRBJ2-1; no clear D gene. V lost 1 base, J lost 12 bases, and 7 bases lay in between. The CDR3 loop spans 11 amino acids. Germline-derived CDR1 and CDR2 are SNHLY and FYNNEI. CDR3 nucleotides: TGTGCCAGCAGTGAAGTCCCGCGGCAGTTCTTC. It translates to CASSEVPRQFF.

This clone was picked up a small number of times. The chain recombines TRBV9 with TRBJ2-1; 7 bases map to TRBD2. The CDR3 length is 17 residues. V lost 4 bases to trimming and J lost 5 bases; unmatched junction nucleotides: 15. The germline V gene encodes CDR1 SGDLS and CDR2 YYNGEE. The CDR3 region is CASSPSVSRTRDNEQFF. DNA of the CDR3: TGTGCCAGCAGCCCGAGCGTGAGTAGGACTAGGGACAATGAGCAGTTCTTC.

The chain employs TRBV14 and TRBJ1-2; D is undetermined. Trimming took 1 base from V and 13 from J, leaving 19 bases between them. CDR1 is SGHDN, CDR2 FVKESK, per germline. The CDR3 runs to 14 residues. The CDR3 bases are TGTGCCAGCAGCCAAGTTGAATTGCCAGCCTCGCTCACCTTC. Amino acid sequence: CASSQVELPASLTF.

About this clone: Sequence at one end of the junction differs from germline and may be a read error. V is TRBV7-9 and J is TRBJ1-2; 9 nucleotides agree with TRBD1. CDR3 size: 13 residues. The germline V gene has CDR1 SEHNR and CDR2 FQNEAQ (reference sequence). CDR3 sequence reads: CACRTGGDSGYTF. The CDR3 coding sequence is TGTGCCTGCAGAACAGGGGGCGATAGTGGCTACACCTTC.

The chain has TRBV6-5 and TRBJ2-5; 7 bases are a match to TRBD2. The V and J ends lost 7 bases and 5 bases, in that order; junction bases with no gene match: 7. The CDR3 is 13 amino acids. Germline V gene sequence: CDR1 MNHEY, CDR2 SVGAGI. This CDR3 is CASTEAGWETQYF. For the CDR3, the DNA is TGTGCCAGCACCGAAGCGGGATGGGAGACCCAGTACTTC.

The genes are TRBV9 and TRBJ2-3, with 7 bases that match TRBD2. Germline V lookup: CDR1 SGDLS, CDR2 YYNGEE. After removal of 5 bases from V and 0 bases from J, the junction contained 3 bases not matched to a gene. The CDR3 loop spans 14 amino acids. The CDR3 DNA sequence: TGTGCCAGCAGTCAGCGGGGTAGCACAGATACGCAGTATTTT. This gives the protein CASSQRGSTDTQYF.

V usage is TRBV30 and J usage is TRBJ1-4; 10 bases are a match to TRBD1. V trimming: 6 bases; J trimming: 7 bases; junction bases outside the gene matches: 11. This CDR3 is 15 amino acids long. Germline V gene lookup returns CDR1 GTSNPN and CDR2 SVGIG (reference sequence). CDR3 amino acids: CACRLPGQGIEKLFF. The CDR3 region has the DNA TGTGCCTGCAGACTCCCGGGACAGGGGATTGAAAAACTGTTTTTT.

This chain joins TRBV27 and TRBJ2-1; 7 nucleotides agree with TRBD2. Germline lookup yields CDR1 MNHEY and CDR2 SMNVEV (reference sequence). The CDR3 is 16 residues long. J gave up 6 bases and V 5 bases, and 13 bases lay outside the gene matches. The CDR3 region is CASSLLSGWGGNEQFF. CDR3 sequence (DNA): TGTGCCAGCAGTCTTCTTAGCGGGTGGGGCGGCAATGAGCAGTTCTTC.

The chain carries TRBV28 and TRBJ2-2, with D tentatively TRBD1 (6 bases). V gave up 6 bases and J gave up 2 bases, with 19 bases separating them. Germline V gene sequence: CDR1 MDHEN, CDR2 SYDVKM. The CDR3 has 17 amino acids. DNA of the CDR3: TGTGCCAGCAGCCTGGGGTGGGGCAGGGGAAACACCGGGGAGCTGTTTTTT. Protein: CASSLGWGRGNTGELFF.

V usage is TRBV4-1 and J usage is TRBJ1-2; D is uncertain. The V gene lost 2 bases and the J gene lost 4 bases, with 14 bases spanning the gap. The CDR3 is made up of 15 amino acids. CDR1 is MGHRA, CDR2 YSYEKL, per germline. This CDR3 is CASSQLIGKVYGYTF. The CDR3 DNA reads TGCGCCAGCAGCCAACTAATTGGGAAAGTCTATGGCTACACCTTC.

This clone was observed a few times. The rearrangement links TRBV28 to TRBJ1-3; a possible D gene is TRBD1 (5 bases). The ends were cut back, 7 bases at V and 1 base at J, with 20 bases in the middle. Germline lookup yields CDR1 MDHEN and CDR2 SYDVKM. This CDR3 contains 17 residues. CDR3 DNA: TGTGCCAGCACACCCCCGGGACGTGCAAGGTCTGGAAACACCATATATTTT. It specifies CASTPPGRARSGNTIYF.

The chain recombines TRBV19 with TRBJ2-3; 9 positions agree with TRBD1. The CDR3 covers 15 residues. From germline, CDR1 is LNHDA and CDR2 SQIVND (reference sequence). The J segment lost 4 bases and the V segment lost 3 bases, leaving 5 bases of the junction unmatched. The chain's CDR3 is CASSIGTGFADTQYF. As DNA, the CDR3 is TGTGCCAGTAGTATTGGGACAGGGTTCGCAGATACGCAGTATTTT. The full variable domain, completed using reference TRBV19 and TRBJ2-3, is DGGITQSPKYLFRKEGQNVTLSCEQNLNHDAMYWYRQDPGQGLRLIYYSQIVNDFQKGDIAEGYSVSREKKESFPLTVTSAQKNPTAFYLCASSIGTGFADTQYFGPGTRLTVL.

V is TRBV7-9 and J is TRBJ2-7, with D perhaps matching TRBD2 (6 bases). The ends were cut back, 5 bases at V and 2 bases at J, with 19 bases in the middle. Germline values: CDR1 SEHNR, CDR2 FQNEAQ (reference sequence). The CDR3 totals 16 residues. The CDR3 sequence is CASSPRGGGAAYEQYF. CDR3 coding DNA: TGTGCCAGCAGCCCTAGGGGTGGCGGGGCAGCCTACGAGCAGTACTTC.

This chain joins TRBV5-1 and TRBJ1-2; 10 bases align to TRBD1. Trimming cost V 5 bases and J 4 bases; bases outside gene matches: 11. The CDR3 totals 16 residues. From germline, CDR1 is SGHRS and CDR2 YFSETQ. The CDR3 DNA reads as TGCGCCAGCAGGCGGACCGACAGGGGGCTCGTCTATGGCTACACCTTC. Amino acid sequence: CASRRTDRGLVYGYTF. Looking up the rest from reference TRBV5-1 and TRBJ1-2 gives the full variable domain: KAGVTQTPRYLIKTRGQQVTLSCSPISGHRSVSWYQQTPGQGLQFLFEYFSETQRNKGNFPGRFSGRQFSNSRSEMNVSTLELGDSALYLCASRRTDRGLVYGYTFGSGTRLTVV.

V gene TRBV30 combines with J gene TRBJ2-5; TRBD2 agrees at 7 bases. The ends lost 5 bases at V and 3 bases at J; junction bases unmatched: 9. The CDR3 sequence is 14 residues long. Germline V gene lookup returns CDR1 GTSNPN and CDR2 SVGIG (reference sequence). The CDR3: CAWHPPGLKETQYF. CDR3 nucleotide sequence: TGTGCCTGGCATCCCCCGGGACTAAAAGAGACCCAGTACTTC.

Comments on this clone: A far larger clone is only one base removed, so a read error is likely. V gene TRBV7-9 combines with J gene TRBJ1-4, with TRBD1 matching 7 bases. CDR1 is SEHNR and CDR2 is FQNEAQ in the germline V gene (reference sequence). The CDR3 spans 15 residues. In DNA form, the CDR3 reads TGTGCCAGCAGCTTAGGACAGGGCGACGAGGAAAAACTGCTTTTT. Protein: CASSLGQGDEEKLLF.

This chain uses TRBV5-4 with TRBJ1-1; 7 bases line up with TRBD1. This CDR3 is 15 amino acids long. The junction had 6 bases not matched to a gene; V was cut back by 4 bases and J by 0 bases. Germline V gene sequence: CDR1 SGHNT, CDR2 YYREEE (reference sequence). The CDR3 protein is CASSQGGNMNTEAFF. The CDR3 region has the DNA TGTGCCAGCAGCCAGGGGGGGAATATGAACACTGAAGCTTTCTTT.

The rearrangement joins TRBV6-6 to TRBJ2-1; D may be TRBD1 (6 bases). Germline V gene lookup returns CDR1 MNHNY and CDR2 SVGAGI (reference sequence). This CDR3 is built from 14 residues. V lost 8 bases and J 6 bases, leaving 17 bases between the germline ends. The CDR3 loop is CASFRGGAGNEQFF. The DNA of the CDR3 is TGTGCCAGCTTCAGGGGTGGGGCTGGCAATGAGCAGTTCTTC.

This chain connects TRBV10-3 to TRBJ1-4; a possible D gene is TRBD1 (6 bases). The CDR3 consists of 21 residues. Trimming shortened V by 0 bases and J by 0 bases, and 23 bases separated the two germline ends. The V gene's germline CDR1 is ENHRY and CDR2 SYGVKD. The CDR3 DNA is TGTGCCATCAGTGAGTCAGTAGAAAGAACAGGGAACCCTGCAACTAATGAAAAACTGTTTTTT. Its translation is CAISESVERTGNPATNEKLFF.

CDR3 in DNA: TGTGCCAGCAGTTTATCGGGAGGACAATCTAACTATGGCTACACCTTC. This gives the protein CASSLSGGQSNYGYTF. The chain joins TRBV28 to TRBJ1-2, with a tentative D call TRBD1 (5 bases). Germline V CDR1 and CDR2: MDHEN, SYDVKM. This CDR3 contains 16 residues. The V gene lost 1 base and the J gene lost 0 bases, with 12 bases spanning the gap.

The chain links TRBV30 to TRBJ2-7, with 7 nucleotides matching TRBD2. Trimming at V came to 1 base and at J to 6 bases, leaving 12 bases not matched to a gene. This CDR3 comprises 15 residues. Germline V gene data show CDR1 as GTSNPN and CDR2 as SVGIG (reference sequence). CDR3: CAWSGARSGGGEQYF. The DNA for the CDR3 is TGTGCCTGGAGTGGGGCCAGGTCGGGAGGCGGCGAGCAGTACTTC.

V gene TRBV10-1 combines with J gene TRBJ1-1, with D hard to call. The V gene lost 3 bases and the J gene lost 0 bases, with 2 bases spanning the gap. There are 12 residues in the CDR3. Germline values: CDR1 WNHNN, CDR2 SYGVQD (reference sequence). CDR3 coding DNA: TGCGCCAGCAGTGACGTGAACACTGAAGCTTTCTTT. Protein product: CASSDVNTEAFF.

This clone has only a few counts. The gene calls are TRBV6-6 and TRBJ2-5; 8 nucleotides align to TRBD1. V gave up 8 bases and J gave up 4 bases; unmatched junction bases: 6. The CDR3 loop spans 13 amino acids. Looked up from germline, CDR1 is MNHNY and CDR2 is SVGAGI (reference sequence). The CDR3 reads CASGTGTGETQYF. As DNA, the CDR3 is TGTGCCAGCGGCACCGGGACAGGAGAGACCCAGTACTTC.

The chain links TRBV4-3 to TRBJ2-3, with D tentatively TRBD1 (5 bases). V was shortened by 0 bases and J by 4 bases, with 8 bases between the two germline ends. Per germline, CDR1 LGHNA and CDR2 YSLEER. The CDR3 totals 14 residues. Here the CDR3 reads CASSQDREADTQYF. The CDR3 nucleotides read TGCGCCAGCAGCCAAGACAGGGAAGCAGATACGCAGTATTTT.

This chain uses TRBV7-3 with TRBJ2-5; D tentatively reads TRBD1 or TRBD2 (6 bases each). Between the trimmed V and J ends, which lost 1 base and 7 bases, there was a span of 19 bases. Germline loops: CDR1 SGHTA, CDR2 FQGTGA. The CDR3 has 16 residues. CDR3 in amino acids: CASSLNPVADRGTQYF. CDR3 coding DNA: TGTGCCAGCAGCTTAAACCCCGTAGCGGACAGAGGGACCCAGTACTTC.